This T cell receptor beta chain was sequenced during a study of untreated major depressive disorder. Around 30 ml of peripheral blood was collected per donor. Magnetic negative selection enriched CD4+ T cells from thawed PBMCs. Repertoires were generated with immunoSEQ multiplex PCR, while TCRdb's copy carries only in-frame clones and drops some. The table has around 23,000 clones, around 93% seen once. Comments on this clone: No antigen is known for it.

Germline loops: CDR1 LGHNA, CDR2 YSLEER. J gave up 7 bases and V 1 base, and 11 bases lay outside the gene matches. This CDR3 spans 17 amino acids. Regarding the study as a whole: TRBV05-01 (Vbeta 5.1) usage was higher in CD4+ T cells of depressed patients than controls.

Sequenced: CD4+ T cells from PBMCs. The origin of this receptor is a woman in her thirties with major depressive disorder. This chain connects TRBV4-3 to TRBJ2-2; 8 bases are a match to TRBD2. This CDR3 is CASSQGPAGELSGELFF. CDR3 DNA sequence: TGCGCCAGCAGCCAAGGACCAGCGGGAGAACTCAGCGGGGAGCTGTTTTTT.